This T cell receptor beta chain was identified during a study of T cells in Graves' hyperthyroidism and ophthalmopathy. A few counts support this clonotype. Antigen specificity is unknown. Study-wide points: Within blood appeared most thyroid clonotypes that had expanded above 0.001. A 13 V-J model separated ophthalmopathy from stable hyperthyroidism.

TCR beta CDR3 region amplification was performed from RNA transcripts. First-round RT-PCR of the TCR CDR3 relied on the HTBI primer set. TCRdb independently ran MiXCR on the multiplex PCR reads; one entry per CDR3 protein. The profile shows some 530,000 distinct CDR3 sequences, 22% of them singletons. Germline assignment: CDR1 SGHRS and CDR2 YFSETQ. This CDR3 is 15 amino acids long. J lost 2 bases, V lost 0 bases, and 4 bases had no gene match. Enrolled ophthalmopathy patients presented with a Clinical Activity Score of at least 3, a NOSPECS grade of at least 4, and disease duration under 3 months. The study left out patients who had uncontrolled infection, other autoimmune disease, pregnancy or lactation.

This clonotype was obtained from a woman aged 70-85 years with Graves' ophthalmopathy. The gene calls are TRBV5-1 and TRBJ2-5; 7 bases are a match to TRBD1. The specimen was blood. CDR3 nucleotide sequence: TGCGCCAGCAGCTTGGGTCAGGGACAGCAAGAGACCCAGTACTTC. Residues: CASSLGQGQQETQYF.